These 4 T cell receptor beta chains came from one sample sequenced in a study of T cells generated in artificial thymic organoids. TCRalpha and TCRbeta libraries were amplified separately by semi-nested PCR with TRAC or TRBC reverse primers. TCRdb processed the 5' RACE reads anew with MiXCR; each CDR3 protein has one entry. The profile shows about 8,500 distinct CDR3 sequences, around 19% of them singletons. Source material: naive CD8+ T cells from the thymus. Subset specified: CD3+TCRalphabeta+CD8SP T cells; for blood, CD45RO-CCR7+ naive CD8+ T cells. These receptors originate from a human donor who gave cord blood stem cells for thymic organoid culture, a cardiac surgery patient who gave postnatal thymus, or a blood donor (not recorded which).

This clonotype is medium-sized (0.01 to 0.1%) by share. The rearrangement joins TRBV6-1 to TRBJ2-2; D remains ambiguous. The V gene's germline CDR1 is MNHNS and CDR2 SASEGT. The CDR3 loop spans 12 amino acids. Trimming removed 8 bases from V and 3 bases from J, with 7 bases in between. CDR3 in amino acids: CASGRDTGELFF. Here the CDR3 DNA reads TGTGCCAGCGGGCGCGACACCGGGGAGCTGTTTTTT.

Points on this clonotype: A much larger clone differs by one base, so this may be a read error. Here the CDR3 reads CASGRGGEEQYF. The CDR3 DNA follows: TGTGCCAGCGGCCGAGGGGGGGAAGAGCAGTACTTC. The chain employs TRBV7-9 and TRBJ2-7; tentative D call: TRBD2 (7 bases). Germline CDR1 SEHNR, CDR2 FQNEAQ (reference sequence). The CDR3 is 12 residues long. Trimming stripped 8 bases from V and 7 bases from J, with 15 bases between.

By its share, this clonotype is medium-sized. The chain uses TRBV12-3 or TRBV12-4 and TRBJ2-3; D is uncertain. Between the trimmed V and J ends, which lost 7 bases and 1 base, there was a span of 15 bases. CDR3 length equals 15 residues. CDR3 sequence: CASILSWQGTDTQYF. In DNA, the CDR3 is TGTGCCAGCATCTTGTCCTGGCAGGGCACAGATACGCAGTATTTT.

This clonotype is categorized as medium-sized. V usage is TRBV9 and J usage is TRBJ2-7, with D perhaps TRBD2 (5 bases). The V and J ends lost 4 bases and 0 bases respectively, with 11 bases between them. CDR3 size: 14 residues. Germline V gene data show CDR1 as SGDLS and CDR2 as YYNGEE. The CDR3: CASSPEGGSYEQYF. As DNA, the CDR3 is TGTGCCAGCAGCCCGGAAGGAGGCTCCTACGAGCAGTACTTC.